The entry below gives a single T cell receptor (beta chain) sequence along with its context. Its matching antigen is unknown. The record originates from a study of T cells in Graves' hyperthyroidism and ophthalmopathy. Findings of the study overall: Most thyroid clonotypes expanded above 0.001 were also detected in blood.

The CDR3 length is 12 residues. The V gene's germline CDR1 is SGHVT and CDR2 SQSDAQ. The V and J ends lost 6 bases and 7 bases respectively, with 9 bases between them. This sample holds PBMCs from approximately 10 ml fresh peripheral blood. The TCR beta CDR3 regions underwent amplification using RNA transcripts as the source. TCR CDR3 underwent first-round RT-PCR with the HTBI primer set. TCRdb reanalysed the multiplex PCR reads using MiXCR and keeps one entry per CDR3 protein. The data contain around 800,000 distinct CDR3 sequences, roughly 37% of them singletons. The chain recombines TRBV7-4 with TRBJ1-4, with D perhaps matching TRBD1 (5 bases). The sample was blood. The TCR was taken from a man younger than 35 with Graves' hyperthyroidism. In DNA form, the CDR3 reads TGTGCCAGCAGGTCTGACAGTGAAAAACTGTTTTTT. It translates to CASRSDSEKLFF.